Given below is one T cell receptor (beta chain) in context. This table comes from immunoSEQ multiplex PCR, and its TCRdb copy is limited to in-frame clones, with some not included. The table has 250,000 to 350,000 clones, about 81% seen once. The data are from a study of blood T cell repertoires in COVID-19. Germline CDR1 and CDR2: SGHVS and FNYEAQ. The V end was cut by 5 bases, the J end by 4 bases, with 17 bases between. This CDR3 is 15 amino acids long. The rearrangement joins TRBV7-6 to TRBJ1-2; tentatively, D is TRBD1 (5 bases). Source material: peripheral blood. The origin of this receptor is a human donor with COVID-19, enrolled during active disease. The donor label of this sample is uncertain. The DNA of the CDR3 is TGTGCCAGCAGCCCCCTCCCTGGGGGGGGCTATGGCTACACCTTC. Its protein is CASSPLPGGGYGYTF. Drawing the rest from reference TRBV7-6 and TRBJ1-2, the complete variable domain is GAGVSQSPRYKVTKRGQDVALRCDPISGHVSLYWYRQALGQGPEFLTYFNYEAQQDKSGLPNDRFSAERPEGSISTLTIQRTEQRDSAMYRCASSPLPGGGYGYTFGSGTRLTVV.